The entry below describes one TCR delta chain. Its antigen is as yet unknown. J lost 5 bases, V lost 3 bases, and 22 bases had no gene match. The germline V gene encodes CDR1 TSWWSYY and CDR2 QGS. CDR3 size: 21 residues. This entry is derived from a study of Vδ1+ human thymocytes. Study-level points and caveats: The authors advised highly purified populations and single-cell validation. Thymic TRG and TRD repertoires appeared highly polyclonal, with Gaussian CDR3 length distributions. Donors shared many TRG clonotypes but few TRD clonotypes.

After alphabeta T cell depletion, CD3+ Vdelta1+ Vdelta2- thymocytes were sorted. Sorted Vdelta1+ thymocytes were about 97% to 99.6% pure. Extracted RNA was reverse transcribed into cDNA. The CDR3 regions were amplified by multiplex PCR from V-gene primers to a constant-region primer. TCRdb used CATT to re-call clones from the multiplex PCR reads. The sample has about 58,000 delta-chain clones, roughly 16% seen once. Sequenced: Vdelta1+ gamma-delta thymocytes from the thymus. Subset meaning: FACS-sorted CD3+ TCRalphabeta- TCRVdelta1+ TCRVdelta2- thymocytes. The clonotype comes from a girl under three years old who had congenital heart surgery. This sequence joins TRDV1 and TRDJ1, with TRDD3 matching 12 bases. CDR3 region: CALGDGSYWGIPNNGEDKLIF. CDR3 DNA sequence: TGTGCTCTTGGGGATGGTTCGTACTGGGGGATACCTAATAATGGGGAAGATAAACTCATCTTT.